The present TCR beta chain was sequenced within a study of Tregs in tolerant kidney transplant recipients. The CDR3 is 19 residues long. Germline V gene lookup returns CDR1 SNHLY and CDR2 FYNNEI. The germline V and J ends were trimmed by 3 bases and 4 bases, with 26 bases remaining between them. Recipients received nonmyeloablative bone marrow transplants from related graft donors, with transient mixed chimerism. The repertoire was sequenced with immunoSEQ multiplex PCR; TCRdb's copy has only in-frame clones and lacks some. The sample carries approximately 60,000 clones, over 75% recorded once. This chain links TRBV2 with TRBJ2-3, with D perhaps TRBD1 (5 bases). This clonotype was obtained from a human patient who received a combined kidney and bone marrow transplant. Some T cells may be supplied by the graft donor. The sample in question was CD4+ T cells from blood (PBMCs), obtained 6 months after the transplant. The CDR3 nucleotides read TGTGCCAGCAGTGAGGCGTCAGGACACCTTCTTGGAGAACCAGATACGCAGTATTTT. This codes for CASSEASGHLLGEPDTQYF.